This T cell receptor beta chain was obtained from a study of HIV-infected patients and healthy controls. Study-level results: No HLA typing of donors was done in this study.

This CDR3 spans 13 amino acids. Trimming stripped 3 bases from V and 2 bases from J, with 7 bases between. The repertoire came from unfractionated whole blood and reflected all unsorted peripheral T cells. By share of the sample, this clonotype is medium-sized. The target antigen is unknown. cDNA was made from 500 ng RNA using alpha and beta constant primers. Alpha and beta chain libraries were made separately by chain-specific third strand synthesis with multiplexing indices. The cDNA received a 5' RACE adapter containing a random hexamer plus an SP2 sequencing primer site. TCRdb recomputed calls from the 5' RACE reads with MiXCR, one row per CDR3 protein. The sample lists about 12,000 distinct CDR3 sequences, 4.5% to 5.5% occurring once.

The sequenced sample was blood. The receptor's source is an adult in good health. The gene calls are TRBV12-3 or TRBV12-4 and TRBJ2-5; the D gene is possibly TRBD1 (5 bases). CDR3 coding DNA: TGTGCCAGCAGTTTCGACAGACAAGAGACCCAGTACTTC. It is translated as CASSFDRQETQYF.